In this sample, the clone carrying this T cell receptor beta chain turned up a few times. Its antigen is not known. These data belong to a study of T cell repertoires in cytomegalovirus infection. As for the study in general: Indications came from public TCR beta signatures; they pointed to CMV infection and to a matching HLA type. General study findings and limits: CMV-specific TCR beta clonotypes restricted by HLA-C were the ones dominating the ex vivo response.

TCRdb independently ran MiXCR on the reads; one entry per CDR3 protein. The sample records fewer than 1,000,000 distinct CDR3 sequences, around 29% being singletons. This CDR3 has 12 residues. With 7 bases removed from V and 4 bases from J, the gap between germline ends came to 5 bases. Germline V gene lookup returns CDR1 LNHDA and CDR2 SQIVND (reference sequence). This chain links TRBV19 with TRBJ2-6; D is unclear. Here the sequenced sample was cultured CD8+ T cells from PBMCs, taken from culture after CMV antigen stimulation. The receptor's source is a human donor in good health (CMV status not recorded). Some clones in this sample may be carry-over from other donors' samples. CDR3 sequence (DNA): TGTGCCAGTAACCCCGGGGCCAACGTCCTGACTTTC. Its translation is CASNPGANVLTF.